The source of this TCR beta chain is a study of blood T cell repertoires in COVID-19. Study context: Samples came from the United States, Italy and Spain, spanning acute and convalescent COVID-19.

The CDR3 sequence is 13 residues long. V lost 6 bases and J lost 2, with 10 bases in between. Germline values: CDR1 LNHDA, CDR2 SQIVND (reference sequence). Authors' processing steps: Researchers report that nucleated cell counts were estimated from reference gene primer amplification. Produced via immunoSEQ multiplex PCR; TCRdb's table is partial and in-frame only. That table is the source of V, J and clone size, and D and trimming were worked out from the DNA. This sample has some 300,000 clones, with about 91% found just once. The sequence was obtained from a woman in her thirties who had recovered from COVID-19. The sequenced material came from peripheral blood. The chain couples TRBV19 to TRBJ2-5; D may be TRBD1 (5 bases). CDR3 in DNA: TGTGCCAGTAGGGACATAAGGCAAGAGACCCAGTACTTC. Its protein product is CASRDIRQETQYF.